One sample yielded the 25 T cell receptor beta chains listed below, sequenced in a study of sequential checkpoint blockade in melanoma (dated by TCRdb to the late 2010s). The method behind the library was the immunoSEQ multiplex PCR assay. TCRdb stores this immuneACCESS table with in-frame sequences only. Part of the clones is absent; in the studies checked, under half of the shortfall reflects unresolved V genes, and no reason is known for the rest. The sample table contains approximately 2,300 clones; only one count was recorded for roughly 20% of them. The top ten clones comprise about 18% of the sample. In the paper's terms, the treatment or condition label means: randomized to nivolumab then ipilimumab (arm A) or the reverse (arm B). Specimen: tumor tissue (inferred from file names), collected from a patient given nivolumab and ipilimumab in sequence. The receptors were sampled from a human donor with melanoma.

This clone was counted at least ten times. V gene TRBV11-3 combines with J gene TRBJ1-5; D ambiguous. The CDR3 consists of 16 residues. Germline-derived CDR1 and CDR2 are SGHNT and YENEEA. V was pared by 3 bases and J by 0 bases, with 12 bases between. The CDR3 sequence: CASSLANSNSNQPQHF. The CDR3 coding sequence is TGTGCCAGCAGCTTGGCCAACAGTAATAGCAATCAGCCCCAGCATTTT.

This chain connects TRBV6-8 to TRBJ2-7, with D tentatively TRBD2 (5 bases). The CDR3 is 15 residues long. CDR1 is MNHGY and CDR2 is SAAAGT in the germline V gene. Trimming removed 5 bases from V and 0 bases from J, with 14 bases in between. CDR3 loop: CASSPARASSYEQYF. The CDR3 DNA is TGTGCCAGCAGTCCCGCGCGGGCGTCCTCCTACGAGCAGTACTTC.

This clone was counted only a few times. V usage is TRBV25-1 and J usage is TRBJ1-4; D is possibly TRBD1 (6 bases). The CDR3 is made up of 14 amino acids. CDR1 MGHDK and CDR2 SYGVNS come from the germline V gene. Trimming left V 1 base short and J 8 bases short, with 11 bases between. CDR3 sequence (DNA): TGTGCCAGCAGTGAATCAGGGGTAATCGAAAAACTGTTTTTT. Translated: CASSESGVIEKLFF.

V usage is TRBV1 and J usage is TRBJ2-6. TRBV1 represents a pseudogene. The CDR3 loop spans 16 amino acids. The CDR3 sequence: CTSRCCCLSRANVLTF. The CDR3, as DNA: TGCACCAGCAGGTGTTGTTGTTTAAGTCGGGCCAACGTCCTGACTTTC.

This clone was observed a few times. CDR3 coding DNA: TGTGCCAGCAGCTCACCAGCAGGGCCCTACGAGCAGTACTTC. This gives the protein CASSSPAGPYEQYF. The V call is TRBV11-3, the J call TRBJ2-7; tentatively, D is TRBD1 (5 bases). The CDR3 is 14 amino acids. Trimming removed 4 bases at V and 2 bases at J, with 12 bases between. Germline lookup yields CDR1 SGHNT and CDR2 YENEEA.

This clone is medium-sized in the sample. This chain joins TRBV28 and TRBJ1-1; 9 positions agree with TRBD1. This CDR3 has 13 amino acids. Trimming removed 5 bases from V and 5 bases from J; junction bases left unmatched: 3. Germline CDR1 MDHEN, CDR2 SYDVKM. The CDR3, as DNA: TGTGCCAGCAGTCGGGACAGGGTAACTGAAGCTTTCTTT. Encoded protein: CASSRDRVTEAFF.

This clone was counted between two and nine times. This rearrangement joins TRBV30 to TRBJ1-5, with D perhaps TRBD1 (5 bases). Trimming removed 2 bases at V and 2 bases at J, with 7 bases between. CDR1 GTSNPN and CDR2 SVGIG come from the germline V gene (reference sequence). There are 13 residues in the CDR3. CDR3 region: CAWSKGGNQPQHF. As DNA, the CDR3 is TGTGCCTGGAGTAAAGGGGGCAATCAGCCCCAGCATTTT.

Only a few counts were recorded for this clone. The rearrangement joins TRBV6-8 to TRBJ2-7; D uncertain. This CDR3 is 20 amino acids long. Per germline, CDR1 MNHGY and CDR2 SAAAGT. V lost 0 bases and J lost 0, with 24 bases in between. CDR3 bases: TGTGCCAGCAGTTACTCGCCCCGGTTTTGTGACCTCAACAGCTCCTACGAGCAGTACTTC. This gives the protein CASSYSPRFCDLNSSYEQYF.

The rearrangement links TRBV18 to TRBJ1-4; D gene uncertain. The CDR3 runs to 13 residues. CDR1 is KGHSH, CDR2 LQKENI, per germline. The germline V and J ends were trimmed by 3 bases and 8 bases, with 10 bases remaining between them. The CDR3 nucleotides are TGTGCCAGCTCACCGATTGAGACCGAAAAACTGTTTTTT. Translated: CASSPIETEKLFF.

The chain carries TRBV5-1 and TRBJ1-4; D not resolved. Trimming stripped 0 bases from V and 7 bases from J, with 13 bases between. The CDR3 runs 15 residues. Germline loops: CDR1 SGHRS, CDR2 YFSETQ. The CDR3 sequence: CASSLGGGFGEKLFF. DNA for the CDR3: TGCGCCAGCAGCTTGGGGGGAGGGTTCGGTGAAAAACTGTTTTTT.

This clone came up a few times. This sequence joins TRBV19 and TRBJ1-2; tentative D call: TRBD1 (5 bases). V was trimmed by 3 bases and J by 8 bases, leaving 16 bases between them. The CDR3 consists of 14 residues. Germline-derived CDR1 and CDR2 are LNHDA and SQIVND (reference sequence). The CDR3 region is CASSIPWGTDGYTF. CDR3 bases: TGTGCCAGTAGTATTCCCTGGGGGACGGACGGCTACACCTTC.

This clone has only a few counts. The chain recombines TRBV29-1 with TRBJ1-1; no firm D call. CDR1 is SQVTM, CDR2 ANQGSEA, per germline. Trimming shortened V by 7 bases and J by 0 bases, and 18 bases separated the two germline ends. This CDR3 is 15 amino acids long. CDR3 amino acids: CSGTPADFMNTEAFF. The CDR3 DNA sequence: TGCAGCGGAACCCCGGCAGACTTCATGAACACTGAAGCTTTCTTT.

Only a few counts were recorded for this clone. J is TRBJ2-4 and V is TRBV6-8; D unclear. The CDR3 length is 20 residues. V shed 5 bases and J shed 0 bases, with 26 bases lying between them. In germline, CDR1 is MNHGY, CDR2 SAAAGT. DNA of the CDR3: TGTGCCAGCAGTGAGGTGGGGTGGCGTATATCCCCGCTAGCCAAAAACATTCAGTACTTC. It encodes CASSEVGWRISPLAKNIQYF.

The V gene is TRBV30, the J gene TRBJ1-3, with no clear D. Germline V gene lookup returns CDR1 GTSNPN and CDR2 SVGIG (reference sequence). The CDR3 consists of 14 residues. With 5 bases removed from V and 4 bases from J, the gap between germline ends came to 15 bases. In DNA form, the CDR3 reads TGTGCCTGGCAGACCGTAGGGTCCGGAAACACCATATATTTT. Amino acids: CAWQTVGSGNTIYF.

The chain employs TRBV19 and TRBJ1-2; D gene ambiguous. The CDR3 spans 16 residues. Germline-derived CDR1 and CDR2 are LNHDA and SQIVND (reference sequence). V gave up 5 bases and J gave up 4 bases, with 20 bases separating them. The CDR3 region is CASSASRRGRGYGYTF. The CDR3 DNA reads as TGTGCCAGTAGTGCCTCCCGGCGGGGTCGGGGCTATGGCTACACCTTC.

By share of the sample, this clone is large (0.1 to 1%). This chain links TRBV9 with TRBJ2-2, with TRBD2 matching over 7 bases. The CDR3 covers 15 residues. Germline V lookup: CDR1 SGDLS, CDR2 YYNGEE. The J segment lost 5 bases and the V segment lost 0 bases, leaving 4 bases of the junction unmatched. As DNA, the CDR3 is TGTGCCAGCAGCGTAGGGGGTAGCGGGACCGGGGAGCTGTTTTTT. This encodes CASSVGGSGTGELFF.

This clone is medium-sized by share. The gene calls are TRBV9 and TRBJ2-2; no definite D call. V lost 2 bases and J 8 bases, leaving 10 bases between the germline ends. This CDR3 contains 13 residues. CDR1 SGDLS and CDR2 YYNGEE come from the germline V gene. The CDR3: CASSVGPEGELFF. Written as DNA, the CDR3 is TGTGCCAGCAGCGTCGGGCCCGAGGGGGAGCTGTTTTTT.

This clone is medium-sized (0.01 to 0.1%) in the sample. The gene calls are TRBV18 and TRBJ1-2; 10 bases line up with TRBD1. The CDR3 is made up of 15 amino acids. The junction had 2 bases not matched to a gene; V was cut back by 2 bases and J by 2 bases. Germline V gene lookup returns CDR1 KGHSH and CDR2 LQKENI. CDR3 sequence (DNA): TGTGCCAGCTCACCATCGGGACAGGGGAACTATGGCTACACCTTC. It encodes CASSPSGQGNYGYTF.

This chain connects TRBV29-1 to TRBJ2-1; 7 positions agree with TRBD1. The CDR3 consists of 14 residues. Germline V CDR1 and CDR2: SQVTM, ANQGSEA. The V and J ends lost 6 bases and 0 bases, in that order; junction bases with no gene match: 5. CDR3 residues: CSVHRDSSYNEQFF. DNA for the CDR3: TGCAGCGTCCACCGGGACAGCTCCTACAATGAGCAGTTCTTC.

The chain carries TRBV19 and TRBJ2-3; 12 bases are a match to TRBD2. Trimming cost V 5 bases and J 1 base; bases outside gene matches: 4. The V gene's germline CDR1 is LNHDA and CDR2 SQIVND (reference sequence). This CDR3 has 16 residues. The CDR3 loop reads CASSPLAGGGTDTQYF. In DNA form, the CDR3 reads TGTGCCAGTAGTCCACTAGCGGGAGGTGGCACAGATACGCAGTATTTT.

Written as DNA, the CDR3 is TGTGCCAGCAGTTACTCTCGACGGATCGACTATGGCTACACCTTC. Residues: CASSYSRRIDYGYTF. V gene TRBV6-8 combines with J gene TRBJ1-2; no clear D. V shed 0 bases and J shed 3 bases, with 11 bases lying between them. The CDR3 totals 15 residues. Germline values: CDR1 MNHGY, CDR2 SAAAGT.

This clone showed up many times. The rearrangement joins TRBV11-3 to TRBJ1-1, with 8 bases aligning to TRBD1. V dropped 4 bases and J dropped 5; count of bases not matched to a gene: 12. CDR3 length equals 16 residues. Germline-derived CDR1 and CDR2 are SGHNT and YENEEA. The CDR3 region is CASSSWAGGRRTEAFF. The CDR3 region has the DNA TGTGCCAGCAGCTCATGGGCAGGGGGCCGGAGGACTGAAGCTTTCTTT.

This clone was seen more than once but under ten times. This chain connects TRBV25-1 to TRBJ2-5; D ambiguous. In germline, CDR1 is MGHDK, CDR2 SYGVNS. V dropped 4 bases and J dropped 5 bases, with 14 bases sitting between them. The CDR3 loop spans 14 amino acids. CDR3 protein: CASSVSRSPETQYF. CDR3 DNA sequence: TGTGCCAGCAGTGTAAGCCGGTCCCCCGAGACCCAGTACTTC.

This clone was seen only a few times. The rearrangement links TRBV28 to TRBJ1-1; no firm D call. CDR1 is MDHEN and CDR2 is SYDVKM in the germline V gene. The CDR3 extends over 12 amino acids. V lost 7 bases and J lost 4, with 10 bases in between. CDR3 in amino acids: CASKRGGTEAFF. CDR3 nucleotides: TGTGCCAGCAAGCGGGGAGGCACTGAAGCTTTCTTT.

The CDR3 DNA sequence: TGTGCCAGCAGTGCTTCCAAACATTGGGCCCTCCCCGGAGATACGCAGTATTTT. It translates to CASSASKHWALPGDTQYF. The rearrangement links TRBV25-1 to TRBJ2-3, with D uncertain. Trimming removed 4 bases at V and 5 bases at J, with 25 bases between. CDR3 length equals 18 residues. Germline V gene lookup returns CDR1 MGHDK and CDR2 SYGVNS.